The 24 T cell receptor beta chains given below trace back to one sample, sequenced in a study of blood T cell repertoires in COVID-19. Assay: immunoSEQ multiplex PCR; the TCRdb copy retains only in-frame clones and omits some. The sample lists over 60,000 clones, over 85% occurring once. The sample taken for sequencing was peripheral blood. The receptors stem from a human donor in a cohort sampled during active COVID-19.

The chain employs TRBV6-5 and TRBJ2-3, with TRBD1 identical over 9 bases. Germline CDR1 and CDR2: MNHEY and SVGAGI. This CDR3 has 15 amino acids. Germline trimming cut 6 bases from V and 0 bases from J; bases unmatched to any gene: 4. The CDR3 coding sequence is TGTGCCAGCAGCTACAGGGGGCCTAGCACAGATACGCAGTATTTT. Protein: CASSYRGPSTDTQYF.

The chain carries TRBV19 and TRBJ1-2; 7 bases are a match to TRBD1. The CDR3 loop spans 15 amino acids. CDR1 and CDR2 (germline): LNHDA, SQIVND (reference sequence). J gave up 2 bases and V 3 bases, and 6 bases lay outside the gene matches. CDR3 in amino acids: CASSIGTAGNYGYTF. The CDR3 region has the DNA TGTGCCAGTAGTATCGGGACAGCGGGCAACTATGGCTACACCTTC.

V is TRBV9 and J is TRBJ1-1, with D hard to call. Trimming stripped 4 bases from V and 8 bases from J, with 12 bases between. CDR1 SGDLS and CDR2 YYNGEE come from the germline V gene. The CDR3 loop spans 12 amino acids. The CDR3 nucleotides read TGTGCCAGCAGCCCAGGACTAGCGGAAGCTTTCTTT. Translating gives CASSPGLAEAFF.

V and J are TRBV7-9 and TRBJ1-1; a weak D match, TRBD1 (6 bases). V lost 7 bases and J 5 bases, leaving 14 bases between the germline ends. CDR1 and CDR2 from the germline V gene are SEHNR and FQNEAQ (reference sequence). The CDR3 is 13 amino acids. The CDR3, as DNA: TGTGCCAGCACCCAGATAGGGGGAACTGAAGCTTTCTTT. Its translation is CASTQIGGTEAFF.

This rearrangement joins TRBV18 to TRBJ2-3; 9 bases line up with TRBD2. CDR1 is KGHSH and CDR2 is LQKENI in the germline V gene. Germline trimming cut 0 bases from V and 5 bases from J; bases unmatched to any gene: 6. CDR3 length equals 16 residues. CDR3 loop: CASSPPFGSGRDTQYF. The CDR3 nucleotides are TGTGCCAGCTCACCACCATTCGGTAGCGGGAGAGATACGCAGTATTTT.

There are a few counts of this clone. The CDR3 protein is CASSQESGLSYEQYF. For the CDR3, the DNA is TGTGCCAGCAGCCAAGAGTCAGGGCTATCCTACGAGCAGTACTTC. V gene TRBV4-2 combines with J gene TRBJ2-7; D may be TRBD1 (5 bases). In germline, CDR1 is LGHNA, CDR2 YNFKEQ. The CDR3 length is 15 residues. V lost 0 bases, J lost 1 base, and 10 bases lay in between.

The chain uses TRBV19 and TRBJ2-7; TRBD2 agrees at 7 bases. V gave up 5 bases and J gave up 2 bases; unmatched junction bases: 9. Looked up from germline, CDR1 is LNHDA and CDR2 is SQIVND (reference sequence). This CDR3 has 15 amino acids. The CDR3: CASSLRTAGAYEQYF. For the CDR3, the DNA is TGTGCCAGTAGTCTAAGGACGGCGGGAGCCTACGAGCAGTACTTC.

The J gene is TRBJ2-7, the V gene TRBV12-5; the match to TRBD2 covers 7 bases. The V gene's germline CDR1 is LGHNT and CDR2 FRNRAP. The junction had 8 bases not matched to a gene; V was cut back by 4 bases and J by 2 bases. The CDR3 length is 15 residues. CDR3 amino acids: CASGSSSSGPYEQYF. The DNA of the CDR3 is TGTGCTAGTGGTTCCTCTTCTAGCGGTCCCTACGAGCAGTACTTC.

The V call is TRBV7-2, the J call TRBJ1-1; tentative D call: TRBD1 (5 bases). The CDR3 is made up of 14 amino acids. V dropped 5 bases and J dropped 1 base, with 11 bases sitting between them. Germline-derived CDR1 and CDR2 are SGHTA and FQGNSA. This CDR3 reads CASSPRQPNTEAFF. CDR3 sequence (DNA): TGTGCCAGCAGCCCCCGACAGCCGAACACTGAAGCTTTCTTT.

The chain combines TRBV7-9 with TRBJ1-5; D gene ambiguous. V was trimmed by 2 bases and J by 7 bases, leaving 12 bases between them. In germline, CDR1 is SEHNR, CDR2 FQNEAQ (reference sequence). There are 14 residues in the CDR3. The DNA of the CDR3 is TGTGCCAGCAGCTTAACCCCCTCGGGACAGCCCCAGCATTTT. This codes for CASSLTPSGQPQHF.

In this sample, this clone turned up once. This chain links TRBV7-3 with TRBJ2-3, with D perhaps TRBD2 (6 bases). Germline-derived CDR1 and CDR2 are SGHTA and FQGTGA. Trimming left V 5 bases short and J 0 bases short, with 12 bases between. This CDR3 comprises 15 residues. The CDR3 loop is CASSPRGTSTDTQYF. The CDR3 DNA follows: TGTGCCAGCAGCCCCCGGGGGACCAGCACAGATACGCAGTATTTT.

V and J are TRBV7-3 and TRBJ2-2; no reliable D call. The V gene lost 4 bases and the J gene lost 5 bases, with 8 bases spanning the gap. Germline CDR1 and CDR2: SGHTA and FQGTGA. CDR3 size: 13 residues. The CDR3 sequence is CASSSEPTGELFF. As DNA, the CDR3 is TGTGCCAGCAGCTCCGAGCCTACCGGGGAGCTGTTTTTT.

The rearrangement uses TRBV28 and TRBJ2-1; no reliable D call. The CDR3 totals 14 residues. V was cut by 3 bases and J by 4 bases, with 10 bases left in between. CDR1 and CDR2 (germline): MDHEN, SYDVKM. The chain's CDR3 is CASSLGNLYNEQFF. CDR3 bases: TGTGCCAGCAGTTTGGGCAACCTATACAATGAGCAGTTCTTC.

The rearrangement links TRBV28 to TRBJ1-5; 8 bases are a match to TRBD1. The germline V gene encodes CDR1 MDHEN and CDR2 SYDVKM. This CDR3 comprises 16 residues. The J segment lost 2 bases and the V segment lost 4 bases, leaving 7 bases of the junction unmatched. The CDR3 is CASSSLQGGGNQPQHF. The DNA of the CDR3 is TGTGCCAGCAGTTCCCTACAGGGGGGTGGCAATCAGCCCCAGCATTTT.

The genes are TRBV7-2 and TRBJ2-2, with 9 bases identical to TRBD1. In germline, CDR1 is SGHTA, CDR2 FQGNSA. CDR3 length equals 19 residues. The ends lost 2 bases at V and 6 bases at J; junction bases unmatched: 16. The CDR3 spells CASSLFPVSTGGMAGELFF. The CDR3 DNA sequence: TGTGCCAGCAGCTTATTTCCCGTCTCGACAGGGGGAATGGCCGGGGAGCTGTTTTTT.

V is TRBV9 and J is TRBJ1-6, with TRBD1 as a possible D gene (5 bases). There are 13 residues in the CDR3. Germline CDR1 is SGDLS and CDR2 is YYNGEE. Trimming took off 7 bases at V and 8 bases at J, with 13 bases between the two ends. The CDR3 sequence: CASSRVGDSPLHF. In nucleotides, the CDR3 is TGTGCCAGCTCCAGGGTAGGGGATTCACCCCTCCACTTT.

This rearrangement joins TRBV5-1 to TRBJ1-2; weak D call: TRBD1 (6 bases). The CDR3 extends over 16 amino acids. Looked up from germline, CDR1 is SGHRS and CDR2 is YFSETQ. Trimming left V 0 bases short and J 1 base short, with 13 bases between. The CDR3 coding sequence is TGCGCCAGCAGCTTGGGAGGTATAGGGGGTAACTATGGCTACACCTTC. As protein: CASSLGGIGGNYGYTF.

This clone was seen just once. The V gene is TRBV29-1, the J gene TRBJ1-2; no clear D. Germline CDR1 and CDR2: SQVTM and ANQGSEA. The CDR3 has 17 amino acids. Trimming removed 1 base from V and 5 bases from J, with 23 bases in between. In DNA form, the CDR3 reads TGCAGCGTTGAAGCAAAGCGGGTCATAGGGTCTAGGTATGGCTACACCTTC. Translated: CSVEAKRVIGSRYGYTF.

The rearrangement uses TRBV2 and TRBJ2-2, with D perhaps TRBD2 (7 bases). V lost 9 bases and J lost 1, with 15 bases in between. Germline CDR1 reads SNHLY; CDR2 reads FYNNEI. This CDR3 is built from 15 residues. CDR3 bases: TGTGCCAGTAGGGGGGCTAGCGGGAACACCGGGGAGCTGTTTTTT. Translation gives CASRGASGNTGELFF.

The CDR3 loop reads CASNQLGDTTGELFF. The CDR3 coding sequence is TGTGCCAGCAACCAGCTCGGGGATACGACCGGGGAGCTGTTTTTT. This rearrangement joins TRBV11-1 to TRBJ2-2; possibly TRBD2 for D (5 bases). Trimming left V 7 bases short and J 5 bases short, with 17 bases between. CDR3 size: 15 residues. Germline lookup yields CDR1 SGHAT and CDR2 FQDESV (reference sequence). Full variable domain (remainder filled in from reference TRBV11-1 and TRBJ2-2): EAEVAQSPRYKITEKSQAVAFWCDPISGHATLYWYRQILGQGPELLVQFQDESVVDDSQLPKDRFSAERLKGVDSTLKIQPAELGDSAMYLCASNQLGDTTGELFFGEGSRLTVL.

The V call is TRBV19, the J call TRBJ2-1; TRBD1 aligns across 8 bases. The trim removed 3 bases at V and 5 bases at J, leaving 18 bases unmatched. Germline CDR1 and CDR2: LNHDA and SQIVND (reference sequence). This CDR3 comprises 19 residues. The CDR3 sequence: CASSMTGAIPTRRDNEQFF. The DNA for the CDR3 is TGTGCCAGTAGTATGACAGGGGCCATACCGACTAGAAGGGACAATGAGCAGTTCTTC.

This rearrangement joins TRBV5-6 to TRBJ2-7, with TRBD1 matching 9 bases. This CDR3 has 13 residues. In germline, CDR1 is SGHDT, CDR2 YYEEEE. J was trimmed by 4 bases and V by 9 bases; bases with no gene match: 8. The CDR3 spells CATGQGRAYEQYF. CDR3 DNA sequence: TGTGCCACCGGACAGGGGAGGGCGTACGAGCAGTACTTC.

The V call is TRBV28, the J call TRBJ1-2, with D unresolved. There are 14 residues in the CDR3. CDR1 is MDHEN, CDR2 SYDVKM, per germline. Trimming stripped 8 bases from V and 2 bases from J, with 15 bases between. In DNA, the CDR3 is TGTGCCAGCGGACTCGCTATCTCAAACTATGGCTACACCTTC. Amino acid sequence: CASGLAISNYGYTF.

The rearrangement joins TRBV19 to TRBJ1-1, with TRBD1 as a possible D gene (5 bases). The CDR3 consists of 13 residues. Trimming took off 7 bases at V and 4 bases at J, with 13 bases between the two ends. Germline assignment: CDR1 LNHDA and CDR2 SQIVND (reference sequence). For the CDR3, the DNA is TGTGCCAGTATGGAGGGCGGGGGCACTGAAGCTTTCTTT. Amino acids: CASMEGGGTEAFF.